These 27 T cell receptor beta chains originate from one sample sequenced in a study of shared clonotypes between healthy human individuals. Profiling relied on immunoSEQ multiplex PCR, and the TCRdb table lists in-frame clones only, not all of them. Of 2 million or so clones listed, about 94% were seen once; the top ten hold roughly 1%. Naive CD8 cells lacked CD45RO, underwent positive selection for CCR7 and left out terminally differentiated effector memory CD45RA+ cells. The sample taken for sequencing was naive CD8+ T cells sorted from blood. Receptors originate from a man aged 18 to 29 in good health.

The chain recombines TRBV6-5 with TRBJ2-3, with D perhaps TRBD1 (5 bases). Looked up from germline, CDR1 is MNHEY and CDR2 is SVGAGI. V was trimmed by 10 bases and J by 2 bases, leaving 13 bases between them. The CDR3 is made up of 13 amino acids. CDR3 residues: CATYVGLTDTQYF. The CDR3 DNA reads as TGTGCCACCTACGTGGGGCTCACAGATACGCAGTATTTT.

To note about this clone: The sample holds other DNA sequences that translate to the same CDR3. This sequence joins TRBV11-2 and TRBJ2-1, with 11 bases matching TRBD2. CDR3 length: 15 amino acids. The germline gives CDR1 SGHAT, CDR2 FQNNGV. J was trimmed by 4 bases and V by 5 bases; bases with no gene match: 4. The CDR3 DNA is TGTGCCAGCAGCGTAGGGACTAGCGGATACAATGAGCAGTTCTTC. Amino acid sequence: CASSVGTSGYNEQFF.

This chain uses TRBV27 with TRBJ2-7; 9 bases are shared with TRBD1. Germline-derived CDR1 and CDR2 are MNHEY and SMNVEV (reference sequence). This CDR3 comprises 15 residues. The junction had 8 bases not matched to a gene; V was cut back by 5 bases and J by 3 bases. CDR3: CASSPDPGQGYEQYF. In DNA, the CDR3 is TGTGCCAGCAGTCCAGATCCGGGACAGGGCTACGAGCAGTACTTC.

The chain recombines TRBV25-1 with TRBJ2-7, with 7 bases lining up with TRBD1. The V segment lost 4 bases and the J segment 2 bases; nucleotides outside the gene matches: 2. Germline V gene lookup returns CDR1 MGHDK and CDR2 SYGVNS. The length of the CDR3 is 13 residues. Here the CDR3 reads CASSVGTAYEQYF. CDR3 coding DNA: TGTGCCAGCAGTGTCGGGACAGCCTACGAGCAGTACTTC.

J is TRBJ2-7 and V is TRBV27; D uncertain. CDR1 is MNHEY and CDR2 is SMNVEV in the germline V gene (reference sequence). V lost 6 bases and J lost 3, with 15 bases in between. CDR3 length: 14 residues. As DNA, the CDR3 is TGTGCCAGCAGCATCCGTGACATAGGCTACGAGCAGTACTTC. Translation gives CASSIRDIGYEQYF.

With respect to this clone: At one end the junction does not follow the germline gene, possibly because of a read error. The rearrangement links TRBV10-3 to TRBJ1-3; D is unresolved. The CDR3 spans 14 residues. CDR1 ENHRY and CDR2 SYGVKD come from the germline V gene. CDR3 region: CAINEGTSGNTIYF. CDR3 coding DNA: TGTGCCATCAATGAGGGTACTTCTGGAAACACCATATATTTT.

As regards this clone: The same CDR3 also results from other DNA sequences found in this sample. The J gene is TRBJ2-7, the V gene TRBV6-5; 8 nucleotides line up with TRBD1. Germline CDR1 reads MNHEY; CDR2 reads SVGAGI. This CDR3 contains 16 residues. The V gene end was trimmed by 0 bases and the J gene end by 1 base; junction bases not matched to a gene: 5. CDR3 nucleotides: TGTGCCAGCAGTTACTCAGTGGGACAGGCTTCCTACGAGCAGTACTTC. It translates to CASSYSVGQASYEQYF.

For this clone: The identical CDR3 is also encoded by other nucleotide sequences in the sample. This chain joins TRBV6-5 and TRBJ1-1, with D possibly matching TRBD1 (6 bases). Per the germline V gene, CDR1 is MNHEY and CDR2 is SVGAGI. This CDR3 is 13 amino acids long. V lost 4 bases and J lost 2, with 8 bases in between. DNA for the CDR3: TGTGCCAGCAGTTCACAGGGTAACACTGAAGCTTTCTTT. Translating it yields CASSSQGNTEAFF.

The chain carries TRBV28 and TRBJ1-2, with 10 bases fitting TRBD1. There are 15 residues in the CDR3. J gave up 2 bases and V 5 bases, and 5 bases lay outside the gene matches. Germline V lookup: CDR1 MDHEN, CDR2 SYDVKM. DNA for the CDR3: TGTGCCAGCAGTCGACCGACAGGGGGCAACTATGGCTACACCTTC. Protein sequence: CASSRPTGGNYGYTF.

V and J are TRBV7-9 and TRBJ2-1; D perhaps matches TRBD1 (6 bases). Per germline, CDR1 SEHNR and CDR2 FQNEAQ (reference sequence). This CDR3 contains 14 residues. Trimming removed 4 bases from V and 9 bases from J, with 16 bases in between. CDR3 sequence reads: CASSSWTDLAEQFF. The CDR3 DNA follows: TGTGCCAGCAGCTCATGGACAGACTTAGCTGAGCAGTTCTTC.

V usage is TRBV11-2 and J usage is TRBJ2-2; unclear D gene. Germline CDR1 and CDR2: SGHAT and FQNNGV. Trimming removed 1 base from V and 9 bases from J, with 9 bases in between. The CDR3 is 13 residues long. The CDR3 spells CASSLGVDWELFF. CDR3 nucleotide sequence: TGTGCCAGCAGCTTAGGTGTCGACTGGGAGCTGTTTTTT.

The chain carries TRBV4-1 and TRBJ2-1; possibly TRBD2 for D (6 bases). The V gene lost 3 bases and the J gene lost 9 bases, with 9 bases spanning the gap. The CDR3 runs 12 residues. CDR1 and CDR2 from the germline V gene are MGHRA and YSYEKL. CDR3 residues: CASSQGLGEQFF. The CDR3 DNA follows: TGCGCCAGCAGCCAGGGACTCGGTGAGCAGTTCTTC.

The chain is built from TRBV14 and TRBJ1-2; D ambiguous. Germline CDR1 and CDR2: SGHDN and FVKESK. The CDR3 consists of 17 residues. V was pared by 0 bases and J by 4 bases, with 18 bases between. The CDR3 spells CASSQDEGFSHRYGYTF. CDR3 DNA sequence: TGTGCCAGCAGCCAAGATGAAGGCTTTAGCCACCGCTATGGCTACACCTTC.

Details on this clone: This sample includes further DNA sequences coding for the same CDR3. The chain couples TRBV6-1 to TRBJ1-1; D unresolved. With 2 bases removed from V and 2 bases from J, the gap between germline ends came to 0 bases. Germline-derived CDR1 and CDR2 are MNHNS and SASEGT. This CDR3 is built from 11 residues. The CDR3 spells CASSENTEAFF. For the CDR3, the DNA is TGTGCCAGCAGTGAAAACACTGAAGCTTTCTTT.

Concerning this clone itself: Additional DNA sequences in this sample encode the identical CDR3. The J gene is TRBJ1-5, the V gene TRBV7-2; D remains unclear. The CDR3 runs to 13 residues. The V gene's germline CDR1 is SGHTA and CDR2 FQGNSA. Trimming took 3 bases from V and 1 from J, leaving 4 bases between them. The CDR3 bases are TGTGCCAGCAGCTTTAACAGCAATCAGCCCCAGCATTTT. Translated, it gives CASSFNSNQPQHF.

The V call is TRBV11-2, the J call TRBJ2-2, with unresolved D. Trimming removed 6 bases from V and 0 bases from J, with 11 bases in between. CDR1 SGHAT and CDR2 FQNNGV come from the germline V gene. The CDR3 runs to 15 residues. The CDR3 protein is CASRSLGPNTGELFF. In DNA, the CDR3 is TGTGCCAGCAGATCTCTCGGTCCGAACACCGGGGAGCTGTTTTTT.

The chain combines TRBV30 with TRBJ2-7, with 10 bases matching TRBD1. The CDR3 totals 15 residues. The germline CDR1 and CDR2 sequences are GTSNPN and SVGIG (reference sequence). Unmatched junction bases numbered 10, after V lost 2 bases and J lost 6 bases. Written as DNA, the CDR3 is TGTGCCTGGAGTCATACTAGGGGACAGGGGTCCGAGCAGTACTTC. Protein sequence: CAWSHTRGQGSEQYF.

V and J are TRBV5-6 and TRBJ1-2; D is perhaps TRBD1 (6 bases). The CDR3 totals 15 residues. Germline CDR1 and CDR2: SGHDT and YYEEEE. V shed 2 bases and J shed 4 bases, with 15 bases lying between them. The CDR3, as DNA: TGTGCCAGCAGCTTCAGGGACACAGCAATCTATGGCTACACCTTC. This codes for CASSFRDTAIYGYTF.

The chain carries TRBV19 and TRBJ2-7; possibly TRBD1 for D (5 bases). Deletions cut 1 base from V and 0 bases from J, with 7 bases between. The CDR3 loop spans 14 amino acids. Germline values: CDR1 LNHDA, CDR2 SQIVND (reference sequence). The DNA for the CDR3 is TGTGCCAGTAGTATAGGGACAAACTCCTACGAGCAGTACTTC. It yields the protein CASSIGTNSYEQYF.

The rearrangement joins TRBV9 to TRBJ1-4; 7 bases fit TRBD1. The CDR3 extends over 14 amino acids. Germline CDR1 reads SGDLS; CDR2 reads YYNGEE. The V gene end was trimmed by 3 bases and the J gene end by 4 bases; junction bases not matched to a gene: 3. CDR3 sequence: CASSGRDSNEKLFF. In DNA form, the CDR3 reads TGTGCCAGCAGCGGCCGGGACAGTAATGAAAAACTGTTTTTT.

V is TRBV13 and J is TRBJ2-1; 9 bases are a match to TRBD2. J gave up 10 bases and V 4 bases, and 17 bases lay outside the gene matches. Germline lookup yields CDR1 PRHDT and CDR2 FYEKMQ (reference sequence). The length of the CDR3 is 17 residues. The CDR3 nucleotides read TGTGCCAGCAGCTCACAAGGGGCGGGAGGGCCTTTCTCGGAGCAGTTCTTC. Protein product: CASSSQGAGGPFSEQFF. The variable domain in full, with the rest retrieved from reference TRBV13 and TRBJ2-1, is AAGVIQSPRHLIKEKRETATLKCYPIPRHDTVYWYQQGPGQDPQFLISFYEKMQSDKGSIPDRFSAQQFSDYHSELNMSSLELGDSALYFCASSSQGAGGPFSEQFFGPGTRLTVL.

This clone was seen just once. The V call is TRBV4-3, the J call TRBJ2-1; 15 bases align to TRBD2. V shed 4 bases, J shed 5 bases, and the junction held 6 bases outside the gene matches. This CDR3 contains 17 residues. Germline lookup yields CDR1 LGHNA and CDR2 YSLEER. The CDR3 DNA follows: TGCGCCAGCAGCCCCGGACTAGCGGGAGGGCTCGACAATGAGCAGTTCTTC. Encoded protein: CASSPGLAGGLDNEQFF.

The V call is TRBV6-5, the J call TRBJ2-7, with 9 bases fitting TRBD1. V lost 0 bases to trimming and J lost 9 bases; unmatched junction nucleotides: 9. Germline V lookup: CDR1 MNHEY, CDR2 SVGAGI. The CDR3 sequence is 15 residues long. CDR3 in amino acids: CASSYSAGQGIGQYF. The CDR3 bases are TGTGCCAGCAGTTACTCGGCCGGACAGGGGATCGGGCAGTACTTC.

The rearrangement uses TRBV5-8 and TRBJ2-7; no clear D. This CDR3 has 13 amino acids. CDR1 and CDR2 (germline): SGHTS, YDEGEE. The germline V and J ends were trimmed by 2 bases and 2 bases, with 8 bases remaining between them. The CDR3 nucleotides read TGTGCCAGCAGCTTTTCCGATCCCTACGAGCAGTACTTC. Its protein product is CASSFSDPYEQYF.

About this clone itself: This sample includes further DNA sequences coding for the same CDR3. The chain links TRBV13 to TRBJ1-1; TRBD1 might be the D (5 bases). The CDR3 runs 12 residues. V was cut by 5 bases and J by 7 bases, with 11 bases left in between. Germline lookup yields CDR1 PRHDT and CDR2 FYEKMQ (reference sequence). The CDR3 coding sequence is TGTGCCAGCAGCCCCCGGGGCGGTGAAGCTTTCTTT. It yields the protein CASSPRGGEAFF.

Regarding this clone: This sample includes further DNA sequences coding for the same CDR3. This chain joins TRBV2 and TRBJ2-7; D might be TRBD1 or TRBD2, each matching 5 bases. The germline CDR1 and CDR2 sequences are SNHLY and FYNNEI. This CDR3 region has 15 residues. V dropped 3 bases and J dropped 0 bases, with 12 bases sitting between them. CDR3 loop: CASSEGPAGSYEQYF. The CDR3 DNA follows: TGTGCCAGCAGTGAGGGACCCGCTGGCTCCTACGAGCAGTACTTC.

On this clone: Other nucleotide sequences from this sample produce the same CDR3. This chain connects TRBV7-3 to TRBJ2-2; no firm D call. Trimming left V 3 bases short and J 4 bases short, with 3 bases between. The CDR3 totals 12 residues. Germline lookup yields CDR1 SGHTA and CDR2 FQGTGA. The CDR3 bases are TGTGCCAGCAGCTTCGGCACCGGGGAGCTGTTTTTT. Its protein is CASSFGTGELFF.